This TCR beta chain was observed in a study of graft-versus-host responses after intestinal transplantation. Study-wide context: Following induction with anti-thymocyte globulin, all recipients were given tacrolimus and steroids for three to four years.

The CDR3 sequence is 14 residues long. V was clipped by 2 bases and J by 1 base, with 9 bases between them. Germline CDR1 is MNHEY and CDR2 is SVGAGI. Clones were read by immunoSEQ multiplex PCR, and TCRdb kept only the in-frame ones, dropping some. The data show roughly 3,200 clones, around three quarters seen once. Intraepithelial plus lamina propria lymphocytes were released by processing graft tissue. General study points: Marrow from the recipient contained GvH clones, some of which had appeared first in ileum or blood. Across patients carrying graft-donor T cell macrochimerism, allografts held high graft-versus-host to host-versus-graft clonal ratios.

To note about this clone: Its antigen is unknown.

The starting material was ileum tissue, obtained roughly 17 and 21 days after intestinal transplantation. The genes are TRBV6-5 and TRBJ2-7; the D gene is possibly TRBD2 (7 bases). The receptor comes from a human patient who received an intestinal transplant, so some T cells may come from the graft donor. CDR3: CASSYAGASYEQYF. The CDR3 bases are TGTGCCAGCAGTTACGCGGGGGCTTCCTACGAGCAGTACTTC.